Listed below are T cell receptor beta chains from one sample, sequenced in a study of metastatic and nonmetastatic thyroid tumors. With MiXCR, TCRdb called clones anew from the PCR reads. This sample has more than 25,000 clones, with approximately 7.4% found just once. The sample comprised blood. These receptors all stem from a female donor with papillary thyroid cancer or a benign thyroid nodule (not recorded which). Some clones in this sample may be carry-over from other donors' samples. CDR3s include the opening cysteine and the closing phenylalanine or tryptophan. A D gene is named only where the DNA matches it firmly. Rows give clone size only sometimes, using once, few, many, or a class for an expanded clone.

clone_size j_call d_call v_call cdr3_nt cdr3_aa
many TRBJ2-2 NA TRBV10-3 TGTGCCATCAGTGATGCGGGAAATGGTGCCGGGGAGCTGTCTTTT CAISDAGNGAGELSF
many TRBJ2-7 TRBD2 TRBV6-1 TGTGCCAGCAGGGCTAGCGGGAGTTACGAGCAGTACTTC CASRASGSYEQYF
many TRBJ2-1 NA TRBV20-1 TGCAGGGGATTTAAACAGGGTGTCCTCAATGAGCAGTTCTTC CRGFKQGVLNEQFF
many TRBJ2-7 TRBD2 TRBV4-1 TGCGCCAGCAGCCGACGAAGGCTAGCGGGCGACTCCTACGAGCAGTACTTC CASSRRRLAGDSYEQYF
NA TRBJ2-5 TRBD1 TRBV29-1 TGCAGCAAGGGACAGGATTATTACCAAGAGACCCAGTACTTC CSKGQDYYQETQYF
many TRBJ2-3 NA TRBV7-8 TGTGCCAGCAGAAGGAAGGCAGACACAGATACGCAGTATTTT CASRRKADTDTQYF
many TRBJ1-2 NA TRBV28 TGTGCCAGCAGTCCGGGGATAGGGGGAGCCCAAGGGGCCTATGGCTACACCTTC CASSPGIGGAQGAYGYTF
many TRBJ2-7 TRBD1 TRBV20-1 TGCAGTGCTAGAAATGTTAGGGGGCTGAGCTACGAGCAGTACTTC CSARNVRGLSYEQYF
NA TRBJ2-4 NA TRBV6-1 TGTGCCAGCAGCCTGGGGGGGGGGCGGGGAGGGAACATTCAGTACTTC CASSLGGGRGGNIQYF
many TRBJ1-1 NA TRBV18 TGTGCCAGCTCACCACCGTGGGCAGGGAGCACTGAAGCTTTCTTT CASSPPWAGSTEAFF
many TRBJ2-1 TRBD2 TRBV12-3/TRBV12-4 TGTGCCAGCAGTGTCTCCGGGACTAGATACAATGAGCAGTTCTTC CASSVSGTRYNEQFF
many TRBJ1-5 NA TRBV19 TGTGCCAGTAGTATAGGAGGGAACGGCCCCCAGCATTTT CASSIGGNGPQHF
many TRBJ1-1 TRBD1 TRBV5-1 TGCGCCAGCAGCTTAACGGGACAGATCACTGAAGCTTTCTTT CASSLTGQITEAFF
many TRBJ2-7 NA TRBV7-9 TGTGCCAGCAGCGCCGATGGCGGGTCCTACGAGCAGTACTTC CASSADGGSYEQYF
many TRBJ1-4 TRBD1 TRBV2 TGTGCCAGCATCCCGGGACAGGGGAATGAAAAACTGTTTTTT CASIPGQGNEKLFF
many TRBJ1-2 NA TRBV29-1 TGCAGCCATAGTGGGGGAAGGAACTATGGCTACACCTTC CSHSGGRNYGYTF
many TRBJ2-1 NA TRBV10-3 TGTGCCATCAGTCAGGGTTCCCACAATGAGCAGTTCTTC CAISQGSHNEQFF
NA TRBJ2-5 TRBD2 TRBV2 TGTGCCAGCAGTGGTAGCGGGGACATAGAGACCCAGTACTTC CASSGSGDIETQYF
many TRBJ1-3 NA TRBV6-1 TGTGCCAGCAGTGAATCGGGGGGTCTAGGAGTGCTGCGGGGAGCTGGAAACACCATATATTTT CASSESGGLGVLRGAGNTIYF
NA TRBJ2-5 TRBD2 TRBV2 TGTGCCAGCAGTGGTAGCGGGAGTTGCCAAGAGACCCAGTACTTC CASSGSGSCQETQYF
many TRBJ2-1 NA TRBV6-6 TGTGCCAGCAGTTACGCGGGTGAGCAGTTCTTC CASSYAGEQFF
many TRBJ2-7 NA TRBV19 TGTGCCAGTACCCCGGCAGAGGATTACTACGAGCAGTACTTC CASTPAEDYYEQYF
many TRBJ2-3 NA TRBV5-1 TGCGCCAGCAGCCCCCAGGAACCAGATACGCAGTATTTT CASSPQEPDTQYF
many TRBJ1-1 NA TRBV9 TGTGCCAGCAGCACTTCCCCGGGCACTGAAGCTTTCTTT CASSTSPGTEAFF
NA TRBJ2-7 TRBD2 TRBV11-2 TGTGCCAGCAGCTTACTAGCGGGAGGGCCTCTGGGCGAGCAGTACTTC CASSLLAGGPLGEQYF
many TRBJ2-1 TRBD1 TRBV7-2 TGTGCCAGCAGCTCAAGACAGGGGGACAATGAGCAGTTCTTC CASSSRQGDNEQFF
many TRBJ1-2 TRBD1 TRBV19 TGTGCCAGTAGGACCCCCAGGGGGTCGAACTATGGCTACACCTTC CASRTPRGSNYGYTF
many TRBJ2-5 NA TRBV6-2/TRBV6-3 TGTGCCAGCAGTTACCCAGGGCCACCTCAAGAGACCCAGTACTTC CASSYPGPPQETQYF
many TRBJ1-2 NA TRBV27 TGTGCCAGCAGTTTATCAGGGGTCCTGGTTCTGAACTATGGCTACACCTTC CASSLSGVLVLNYGYTF
NA TRBJ2-1 NA TRBV19 TGTGCCAGTAGAGAAGTGGGTGGGTCCAATGAGCAGTTCTTC CASREVGGSNEQFF
many TRBJ2-7 NA TRBV18 TGTGCCAGCTCGTTTATAGGATTAGGGAACTACGAGCAGTACTTC CASSFIGLGNYEQYF
many TRBJ1-1 NA TRBV4-1 TGCGCCAGCAGCTACCCCAGTACCAGTGAAGCTTTCTTT CASSYPSTSEAFF
many TRBJ1-1 NA TRBV5-4 TGTGCCAGCAGCTTTATACGGCAGGGGAGAATGAACACTGAAGCTTTCTTT CASSFIRQGRMNTEAFF
many TRBJ2-1 NA TRBV12-3/TRBV12-4 TGTGCCAGCAGCTCCGAGGTAGGCGATGAGCAGTTCTTC CASSSEVGDEQFF
many TRBJ2-2 NA TRBV27 TGTGCCAGCAGTTTAACCCTGGACCCGGGGACCGGGGAGCTGTTTTTT CASSLTLDPGTGELFF